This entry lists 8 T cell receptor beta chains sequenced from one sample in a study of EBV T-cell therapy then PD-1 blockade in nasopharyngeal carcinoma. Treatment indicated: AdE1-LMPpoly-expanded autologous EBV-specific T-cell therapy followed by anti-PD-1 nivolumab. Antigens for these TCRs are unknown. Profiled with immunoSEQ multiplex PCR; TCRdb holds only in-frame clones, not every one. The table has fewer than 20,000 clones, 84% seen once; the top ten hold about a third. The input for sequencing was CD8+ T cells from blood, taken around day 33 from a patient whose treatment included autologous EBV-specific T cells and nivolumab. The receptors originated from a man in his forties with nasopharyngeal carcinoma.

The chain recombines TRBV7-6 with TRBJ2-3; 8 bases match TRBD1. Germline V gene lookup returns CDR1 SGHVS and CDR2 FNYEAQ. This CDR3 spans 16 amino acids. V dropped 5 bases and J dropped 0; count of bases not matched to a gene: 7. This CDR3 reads CASSAGTGFSTDTQYF. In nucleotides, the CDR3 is TGTGCCAGCAGCGCTGGGACAGGATTTAGCACAGATACGCAGTATTTT.

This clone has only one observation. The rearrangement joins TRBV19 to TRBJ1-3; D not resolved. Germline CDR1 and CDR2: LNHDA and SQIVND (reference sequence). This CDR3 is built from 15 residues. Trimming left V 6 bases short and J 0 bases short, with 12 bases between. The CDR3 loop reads CASSLGISSGNTIYF. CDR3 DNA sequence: TGTGCCAGTAGCCTTGGGATCTCCTCTGGAAACACCATATATTTT.

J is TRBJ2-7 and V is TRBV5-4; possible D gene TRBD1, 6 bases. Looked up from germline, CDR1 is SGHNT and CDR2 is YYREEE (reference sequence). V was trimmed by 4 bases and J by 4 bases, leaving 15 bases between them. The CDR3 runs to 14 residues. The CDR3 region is CASSTRGQIYEQYF. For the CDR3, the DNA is TGTGCCAGCAGCACCCGGGGACAAATTTACGAGCAGTACTTC. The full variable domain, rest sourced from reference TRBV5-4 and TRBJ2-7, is ETGVTQSPTHLIKTRGQQVTLRCSSQSGHNTVSWYQQALGQGPQFIFQYYREEENGRGNFPPRFSGLQFPNYSSELNVNALELDDSALYLCASSTRGQIYEQYFGPGTRLTVT.

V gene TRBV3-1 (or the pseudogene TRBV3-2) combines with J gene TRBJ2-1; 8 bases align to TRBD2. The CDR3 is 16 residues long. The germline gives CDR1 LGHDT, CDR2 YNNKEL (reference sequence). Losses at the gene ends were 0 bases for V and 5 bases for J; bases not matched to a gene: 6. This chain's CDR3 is CASSQDEAGVDNEQFF. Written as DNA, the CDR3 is TGTGCCAGCAGCCAAGATGAAGCGGGGGTTGACAATGAGCAGTTCTTC.

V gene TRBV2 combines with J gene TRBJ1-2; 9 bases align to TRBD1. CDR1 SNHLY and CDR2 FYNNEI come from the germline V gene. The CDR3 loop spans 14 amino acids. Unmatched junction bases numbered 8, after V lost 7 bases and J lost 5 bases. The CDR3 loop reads CASTPRDREYGYTF. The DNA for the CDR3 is TGTGCCAGCACCCCCAGGGACAGGGAGTATGGCTACACCTTC.

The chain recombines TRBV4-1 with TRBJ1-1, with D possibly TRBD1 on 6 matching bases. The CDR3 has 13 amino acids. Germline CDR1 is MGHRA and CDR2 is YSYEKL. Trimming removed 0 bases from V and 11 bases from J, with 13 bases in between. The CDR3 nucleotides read TGCGCCAGCAGCCAAGAAGGGACAAGGGGTGCTTTCTTT. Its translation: CASSQEGTRGAFF.

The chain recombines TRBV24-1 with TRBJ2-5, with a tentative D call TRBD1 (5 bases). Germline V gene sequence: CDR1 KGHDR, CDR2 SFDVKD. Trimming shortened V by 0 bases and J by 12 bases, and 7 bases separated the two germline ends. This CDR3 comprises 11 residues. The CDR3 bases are TGTGCCACCAGTGATTTGGACAGCGAGTACTTC. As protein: CATSDLDSEYF.

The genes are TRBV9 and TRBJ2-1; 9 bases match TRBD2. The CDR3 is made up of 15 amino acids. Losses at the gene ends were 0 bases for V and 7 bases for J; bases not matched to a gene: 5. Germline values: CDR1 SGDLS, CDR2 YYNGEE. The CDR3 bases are TGTGCCAGCAGCGTAGGCGGGGGGGCGGGAAATGAGCAGTTCTTC. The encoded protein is CASSVGGGAGNEQFF.